This T cell receptor beta chain came from a study of glioma-infiltrating T cells after dendritic cell vaccination. In the study overall: Patients received three intradermal dendritic cell vaccine injections at biweekly intervals.

This clone has a single count. Time point: after dendritic cell vaccination, including at tumor progression/relapse. J lost 1 base, V lost 7 bases, and 5 bases had no gene match. CDR3 size: 14 residues. CDR1 and CDR2 (germline): MNHNS, SASEGT. Repertoires were generated with immunoSEQ multiplex PCR, while TCRdb's copy carries only in-frame clones and drops some. The sample has over 75,000 clones, 75% to 85% seen once. This material consisted of blood, taken after dendritic cell vaccination. The source of this sequence is a human donor with glioblastoma. The chain is built from TRBV6-1 and TRBJ2-3; 7 bases fit TRBD2. The CDR3 DNA is TGTGCCAGCATCCAGCGGGATGGCACAGATACGCAGTATTTT. It codes for CASIQRDGTDTQYF.